This record covers a single T cell receptor (beta chain). Its antigen is undetermined. CDR1 is LNHDA, CDR2 SQIVND, per germline (reference sequence). The length of the CDR3 is 15 residues. With 5 bases clipped from V and 2 bases from J, the junction kept 8 bases outside the gene matches. TCR alpha and TCR beta cDNA libraries carrying sample barcodes and UMIs came from 5'RACE with constant-segment primers. TCRdb passed the 5' RACE reads through MiXCR, listing each CDR3 protein once. The sample shows hundreds of thousands of distinct CDR3 sequences, around 22% of them seen only once. The data derive from a study of T-cell memory formation after mild COVID-19. Across the study: TCR clusters largely stayed donor specific.

Whole-study findings and limits: Nothing confirmed that second-wave clones peaking on day 37 were specific for SARS-CoV-2. Mainly CM and EM harbored the contracting CD4+ clones; mainly EMRA harbored the CD8+ ones.

The sequence came from an adult woman who had mild COVID-19 (a few samples of this study predate the infection). Cell type and time point are not known. The source material was PBMCs or a T cell subset sorted from them (not recorded which). The gene calls are TRBV19 and TRBJ2-7, with TRBD2 matching over 8 bases. The CDR3 region is CASSPLTGGPYEQYF. The CDR3 DNA reads as TGTGCCAGTAGTCCACTGACGGGAGGGCCCTACGAGCAGTACTTC.